The 17 T cell receptor beta chains given below trace back to one sample, sequenced in a study of T cell repertoires in cytomegalovirus infection. MiXCR, run by TCRdb on the reads, gives a single entry per CDR3 protein. The sample contains more than 500,000 distinct CDR3 sequences, 16% of which appear only once. The sample comprised CD8+ T cells from PBMCs. The receptor source for this set is a human donor in good health (CMV status not recorded). Some clones in this sample may be carry-over from other donors' samples.

This clonotype was detected ten times or more. The gene calls are TRBV7-7 and TRBJ2-2; 9 bases align to TRBD1. J gave up 4 bases and V 5 bases, and 8 bases lay outside the gene matches. The CDR3 contains 16 residues. Germline loops: CDR1 SSHAT, CDR2 FNYEAQ (reference sequence). The CDR3 reads CASSQTGTGPTGELFF. CDR3 bases: TGTGCCAGCAGCCAAACCGGGACAGGGCCCACCGGGGAGCTGTTTTTT.

This clonotype was picked up one time. The V gene is TRBV7-9, the J gene TRBJ2-3; 10 bases agree with TRBD2. With 6 bases clipped from V and 1 base from J, the junction kept 4 bases outside the gene matches. Germline assignment: CDR1 SEHNR and CDR2 FQNEAQ (reference sequence). This CDR3 has 15 residues. CDR3 sequence: CASRVGLAGTDTQYF. The DNA for the CDR3 is TGTGCCAGCAGAGTAGGACTAGCGGGCACAGATACGCAGTATTTT.

The sample holds many counts of this clonotype. The CDR3 is CATRALRNTEAFF. In DNA, the CDR3 is TGTGCCACCCGGGCACTACGGAACACTGAAGCTTTCTTT. This chain uses TRBV6-2 or TRBV6-3 with TRBJ1-1, with D hard to call. The V gene's germline CDR1 is MNHEY and CDR2 SVGEGT. V was pared by 10 bases and J by 1 base, with 13 bases between. The CDR3 contains 13 residues.

This clonotype was counted only a few times. The chain recombines TRBV5-8 with TRBJ1-6, with 7 bases fitting TRBD1. Germline CDR1 is SGHTS and CDR2 is YDEGEE. The CDR3 sequence is 16 residues long. The trim removed 5 bases at V and 6 bases at J, leaving 11 bases unmatched. The DNA of the CDR3 is TGTGCCAGCAGTTTCCGACAGGGCGTTATTAATTCACCCCTCCACTTT. Its protein product is CASSFRQGVINSPLHF.

The chain employs TRBV4-2 and TRBJ2-3, with a weak D call TRBD2 (6 bases). This CDR3 spans 15 amino acids. Germline V CDR1 and CDR2: LGHNA, YNFKEQ. Trimming took 0 bases from V and 6 from J, leaving 13 bases between them. The chain's CDR3 is CASSQEAGRYDTQYF. CDR3 sequence (DNA): TGTGCCAGCAGCCAAGAAGCCGGGAGATACGATACGCAGTATTTT.

This clonotype was counted ten times or more. V gene TRBV6-1 combines with J gene TRBJ2-1, with no clear D. Germline-derived CDR1 and CDR2 are MNHNS and SASEGT. This CDR3 is 13 amino acids long. Trimming took off 6 bases at V and 5 bases at J, with 11 bases between the two ends. The CDR3 sequence is CASRASRNNEQFF. The CDR3 DNA reads as TGTGCCAGCAGGGCGTCCCGAAACAATGAGCAGTTCTTC.

This clonotype was counted between two and nine times. In DNA form, the CDR3 reads TGTGCCAGCAGCTTCACGACTAGCGGGAAAGATACGCAGTATTTT. Amino acids: CASSFTTSGKDTQYF. The gene calls are TRBV11-3 and TRBJ2-3; 11 positions agree with TRBD2. The trim removed 3 bases at V and 5 bases at J, leaving 4 bases unmatched. Germline assignment: CDR1 SGHNT and CDR2 YENEEA. CDR3 length: 15 residues.

There are many counts of this clonotype. The rearrangement uses TRBV27 and TRBJ2-5; 10 bases agree with TRBD2. J lost 7 bases, V lost 2 bases, and 10 bases had no gene match. Germline V gene data show CDR1 as MNHEY and CDR2 as SMNVEV (reference sequence). This CDR3 has 16 amino acids. CDR3 nucleotides: TGTGCCAGCAGTTTAATAGCGGGGGGATCCATCGGGACCCAGTACTTC. It specifies CASSLIAGGSIGTQYF.

This clonotype was picked up a small number of times. The chain employs TRBV7-9 and TRBJ1-1; no clear D gene. V shed 5 bases and J shed 6 bases, with 16 bases lying between them. This CDR3 has 14 amino acids. The germline V gene has CDR1 SEHNR and CDR2 FQNEAQ (reference sequence). This CDR3 is CASSRTVAVAEAFF. The CDR3 DNA reads TGTGCCAGCAGCCGTACGGTCGCGGTCGCTGAAGCTTTCTTT.

This clonotype was seen repeatedly, ten times or more. The rearrangement uses TRBV11-1 and TRBJ1-4, with TRBD1 identical over 12 bases. The J segment lost 7 bases and the V segment lost 5 bases, leaving 8 bases of the junction unmatched. Germline V gives CDR1 SGHAT, CDR2 FQDESV (reference sequence). This CDR3 contains 16 residues. The CDR3 region is CASSAGTGGATEKLFF. CDR3 DNA sequence: TGTGCCAGCAGCGCCGGGACAGGGGGCGCGACTGAAAAACTGTTTTTT. The complete variable domain, with remaining parts taken from reference TRBV11-1 and TRBJ1-4, reads EAEVAQSPRYKITEKSQAVAFWCDPISGHATLYWYRQILGQGPELLVQFQDESVVDDSQLPKDRFSAERLKGVDSTLKIQPAELGDSAMYLCASSAGTGGATEKLFFGSGTQLSVL.

This clonotype was found a few times. V is TRBV29-1 and J is TRBJ2-2, with D possibly being TRBD2 (6 bases). The germline V gene encodes CDR1 SQVTM and CDR2 ANQGSEA. This CDR3 region has 15 residues. With 3 bases removed from V and 4 bases from J, the gap between germline ends came to 15 bases. CDR3 DNA sequence: TGCAGCGTTGAGCCACTAGCTGCGAGCACCGGGGAGCTGTTTTTT. It translates to CSVEPLAASTGELFF.

This clonotype was counted many times. This chain uses TRBV5-5 with TRBJ2-3; D possibly matches TRBD1 or TRBD2 (5 bases each). This CDR3 is 15 amino acids long. V was shortened by 3 bases and J by 5 bases, with 16 bases between the two germline ends. In germline, CDR1 is SGHKS, CDR2 YYEKEE (reference sequence). The CDR3 region has the DNA TGTGCCAGCAGCTACGACCGGGACGACGGAGATACGCAGTATTTT. Protein sequence: CASSYDRDDGDTQYF. Full variable domain (missing parts from reference TRBV5-5 and TRBJ2-3): DAGVTQSPTHLIKTRGQQVTLRCSPISGHKSVSWYQQVLGQGPQFIFQYYEKEERGRGNFPDRFSARQFPNYSSELNVNALLLGDSALYLCASSYDRDDGDTQYFGPGTRLTVL.

On this clonotype: This may be a read error: a much more frequent sequence differs by one nucleotide. The rearrangement joins TRBV6-1 to TRBJ2-6; D might be TRBD1 or TRBD2, each matching 5 bases. This CDR3 has 16 amino acids. CDR1 and CDR2 from the germline V gene are MNHNS and SASEGT. CDR3 bases: TGTGCCAGCAGTGACCGCCTAGGGTCCGGGGCCAACTTCCTGACTTTC. Its protein is CASSDRLGSGANFLTF.

This clonotype was picked up a small number of times. This chain uses TRBV19 with TRBJ2-1; 13 bases agree with TRBD2. The V segment lost 5 bases and the J segment 6 bases; nucleotides outside the gene matches: 4. Germline loops: CDR1 LNHDA, CDR2 SQIVND (reference sequence). CDR3 length: 15 amino acids. The CDR3 DNA reads as TGTGCCAGTAGTGGACTAGCGGGAGTTCTCAATGAGCAGTTCTTC. It encodes CASSGLAGVLNEQFF.

This clonotype was detected a few times. This chain links TRBV19 with TRBJ2-5; no definite D call. The CDR3 loop spans 13 amino acids. V was pared by 3 bases and J by 7 bases, with 12 bases between. Germline CDR1 reads LNHDA; CDR2 reads SQIVND (reference sequence). The CDR3 reads CASSIRYSRTQYF. In DNA, the CDR3 is TGTGCCAGTAGTATCCGATACAGTAGGACCCAGTACTTC.

This clonotype appeared many times. The chain combines TRBV12-3 or TRBV12-4 with TRBJ2-6; a weak D match, TRBD1 (6 bases). The ends were cut back, 4 bases at V and 0 bases at J, with 16 bases in the middle. CDR3 size: 18 residues. CDR3 sequence reads: CASSWSGESHSGANVLTF. DNA of the CDR3: TGTGCCAGCAGTTGGTCAGGGGAGTCACACTCTGGGGCCAACGTCCTGACTTTC.

The chain couples TRBV25-1 to TRBJ2-7; the match to TRBD2 covers 8 bases. V lost 7 bases and J lost 2; bases outside the gene matches: 7. The CDR3 has 14 amino acids. CDR1 MGHDK and CDR2 SYGVNS come from the germline V gene. CDR3 sequence (DNA): TGTGCCAGCACGAGCGGGGGAGAAACCTACGAGCAGTACTTC. The encoded protein is CASTSGGETYEQYF.